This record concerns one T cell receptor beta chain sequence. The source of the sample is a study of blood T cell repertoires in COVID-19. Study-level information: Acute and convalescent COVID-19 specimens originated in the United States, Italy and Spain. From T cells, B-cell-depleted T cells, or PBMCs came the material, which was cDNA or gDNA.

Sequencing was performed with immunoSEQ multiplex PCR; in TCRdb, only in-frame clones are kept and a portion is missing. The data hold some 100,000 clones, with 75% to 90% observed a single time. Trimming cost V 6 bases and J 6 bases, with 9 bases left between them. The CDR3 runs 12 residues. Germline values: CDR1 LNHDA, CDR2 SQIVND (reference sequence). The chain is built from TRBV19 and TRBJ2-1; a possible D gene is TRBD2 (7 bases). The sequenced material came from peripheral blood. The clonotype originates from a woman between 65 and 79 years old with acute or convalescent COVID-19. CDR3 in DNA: TGTGCCAGTAGGGGAGGGGGCAATGAGCAGTTCTTC. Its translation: CASRGGGNEQFF.